These T cell receptor beta chains were read from a single sample in a study of Graves' ophthalmopathy and Graves' hyperthyroidism. MiXCR was run by TCRdb on the multiplex PCR reads, yielding one entry per CDR3 protein. The sample holds 680,000 or so distinct CDR3 sequences, about 20% seen once. The sample comprised peripheral blood. These receptors all come from a young woman with stable Graves' hyperthyroidism. Some clones in this sample may be carry-over from other donors' samples. The CDR3 runs from the conserved cysteine through the conserved F or W. D genes are given only for firm matches. Clone size is stated in some rows and not others, as once, few, many or a class when expanded.

V	size	D	J	DNA	CDR3
TRBV3-1	few	-	TRBJ2-5	TGTGCCAGCAGCCAAGGCAGCGCCTACGGAGAGACCCAGTACTTC	CASSQGSAYGETQYF
TRBV30	-	TRBD2	TRBJ2-5	TGTGCCTGGACAGGACTAGCCGGAGAGACCCAGTACTTC	CAWTGLAGETQYF
TRBV4-2	many	TRBD2	TRBJ2-7	TGTGCCAGCAGCCGCGCCGGGACTAGCGGGGGCAGCTCCTACGAGCAGTACTTC	CASSRAGTSGGSSYEQYF
TRBV18	-	-	TRBJ2-7	TGTGCCAGCTCACCAGGTGCAGGGTTCTACGAGCAGTACTTC	CASSPGAGFYEQYF
TRBV7-2	many	-	TRBJ1-5	TGTGCCAGCAGCCCCGGACCTTATAGCAATCAGCCCCAGCATTTT	CASSPGPYSNQPQHF
TRBV10-2	few	TRBD1	TRBJ1-1	TGCGCCAGCAGTGAGAAGTCAATTGGGACAGTGAACACTGAAGCTTTCTTT	CASSEKSIGTVNTEAFF
TRBV3-1	few	TRBD2	TRBJ2-2	TGTGCCAGCAGCCAACAACTAGCGGCCGACGGGGAGCTGTTTTTT	CASSQQLAADGELFF
TRBV10-2	-	-	TRBJ1-5	TGCGCCAGCAGTGTGTCCGGATTTTATAGTAATCAGCCCCAGCATTTT	CASSVSGFYSNQPQHF
TRBV6-1	many	-	TRBJ2-5	TGTGCCAATAAATCGGGGGGCCGGGAGACCCAGTACTTC	CANKSGGRETQYF
TRBV6-2/TRBV6-3	-	-	TRBJ2-5	TGTGCCAGCAACCCCCTAGCAGGGACCCAGTACTTC	CASNPLAGTQYF
TRBV12-5	many	TRBD1	TRBJ1-5	TGTGCTAGTGGCCCAGACAGGGGAGTTAATCAGCCCCAGCATTTT	CASGPDRGVNQPQHF
TRBV28	many	-	TRBJ2-5	TGTGCCAGCAGTTTACGAACTGCGCAAGGGACCCAGTACTTC	CASSLRTAQGTQYF
TRBV30	-	TRBD1	TRBJ2-2	TGTGCCTGGAGCGCCGGGGCAGGGGGAGATACCGGGGAGCTGTTTTTT	CAWSAGAGGDTGELFF
TRBV9	many	-	TRBJ2-5	TGTGCCATCCTGGGGAGGTGGTATAAGTCCGAGAACCAAGAGACCCAGTACTTC	CAILGRWYKSENQETQYF
TRBV20-1	-	-	TRBJ2-7	TGCAGTGCCGATAGACAGAGTTCGTACGAGCAGTACTTC	CSADRQSSYEQYF
TRBV5-1	-	TRBD1	TRBJ1-1	TGCGCCAGCAGCTCAAGGACAGGGCTGGATGAAGCTTTCTTT	CASSSRTGLDEAFF
TRBV12-3/TRBV12-4	many	-	TRBJ1-2	TGTGCCAGCAACGTGAGACCCGGCGGCTATGGCTACACCTTC	CASNVRPGGYGYTF
TRBV6-5	many	-	TRBJ1-5	TGTGCCAGCAGCTATGGGACTCTTAGCAATCAGCCCCAGCATTTT	CASSYGTLSNQPQHF
TRBV20-1	many	-	TRBJ1-1	TGCAGTGCCCCGGGGGGCGCGGGGACTGAAGCTTTCTTT	CSAPGGAGTEAFF
TRBV28	many	TRBD1	TRBJ2-2	TGTGCCAGCAGTTTATACTGGGACAGGGGAAACACCGGGGAGCTGTTTTTT	CASSLYWDRGNTGELFF
TRBV13	-	-	TRBJ2-7	TGTGCCAGCAGTCCACCGGACCAGCCTGACTCCTACGAGCAGTACTTC	CASSPPDQPDSYEQYF
TRBV10-2	many	-	TRBJ2-7	TGCGCCAGCAGTACCCGGGGGTCCTACGAGCAGTACTTC	CASSTRGSYEQYF